This T cell receptor (beta chain) stems from a study of T cell repertoires in cytomegalovirus infection. Study outcomes and limitations: CMV-specific HLA-C-restricted TCR beta clonotypes dominated the ex vivo response.

TCRdb re-called the reads with MiXCR, one entry per CDR3 protein. The sample lists 490,000 or so distinct CDR3 sequences, around 11% seen once, with roughly 10% in the top ten. Germline-derived CDR1 and CDR2 are SEHNR and FQNEAQ (reference sequence). The CDR3 is made up of 16 amino acids. The V and J ends lost 7 bases and 6 bases, in that order; junction bases with no gene match: 9. This clonotype was counted many times. Its antigen is undetermined. The rearrangement joins TRBV7-9 to TRBJ2-1; 13 nucleotides line up with TRBD2. The clonotype was recovered from a human donor in good health (CMV status not recorded). Some clones in this sample may be carry-over from other donors' samples. The specimen was PBMCs. CDR3 residues: CASNTRGTSGANEQFF. The CDR3 region has the DNA TGTGCCAGCAACACTAGAGGGACTAGCGGGGCCAATGAGCAGTTCTTC.